This T cell receptor (beta chain) was captured in a study of blood T cell repertoires in COVID-19. Study-wide context: From the United States, Italy and Spain came samples of acute and convalescent COVID-19.

The germline V gene encodes CDR1 SGHNT and CDR2 YYREEE (reference sequence). The length of the CDR3 is 14 residues. Trimming left V 1 base short and J 6 bases short, with 10 bases between. Clones were read by immunoSEQ multiplex PCR, and TCRdb kept only the in-frame ones, dropping some. The profile shows approximately 230,000 clones, around 90% of them singletons. The sequence came from a woman aged 18-29 years who had recovered from COVID-19. V and J are TRBV5-4 and TRBJ2-2; weak D call: TRBD1 (5 bases). Specimen: PBMCs or T cells enriched from blood (not recorded which). The chain's CDR3 is CASSLRQGAGELFF. The DNA for the CDR3 is TGTGCCAGCAGCTTGAGGCAGGGTGCCGGGGAGCTGTTTTTT.